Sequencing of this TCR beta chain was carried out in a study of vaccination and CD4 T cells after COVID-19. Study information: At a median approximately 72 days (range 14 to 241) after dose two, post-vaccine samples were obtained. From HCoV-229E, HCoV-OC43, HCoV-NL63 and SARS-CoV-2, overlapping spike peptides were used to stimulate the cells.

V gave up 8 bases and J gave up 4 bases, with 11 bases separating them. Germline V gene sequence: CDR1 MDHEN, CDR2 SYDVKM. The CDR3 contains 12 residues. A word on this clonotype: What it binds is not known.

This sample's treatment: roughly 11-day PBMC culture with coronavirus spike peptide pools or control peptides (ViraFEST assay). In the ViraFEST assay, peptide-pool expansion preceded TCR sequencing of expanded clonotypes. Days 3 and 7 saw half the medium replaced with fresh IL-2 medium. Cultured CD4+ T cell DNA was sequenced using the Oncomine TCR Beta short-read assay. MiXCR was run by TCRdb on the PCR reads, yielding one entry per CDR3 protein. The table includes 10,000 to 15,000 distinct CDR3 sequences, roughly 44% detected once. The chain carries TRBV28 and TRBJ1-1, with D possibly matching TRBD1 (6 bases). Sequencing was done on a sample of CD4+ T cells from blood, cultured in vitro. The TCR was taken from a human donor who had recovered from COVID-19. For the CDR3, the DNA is TGTGCCAGCGGGGGCATTCTCACTGAAGCTTTCTTT. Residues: CASGGILTEAFF.